This is a list of T cell receptor beta chains from one sample in a study of cytomegalovirus exposure and HLA in healthy donors. Assay: immunoSEQ multiplex PCR; the TCRdb copy retains only in-frame clones and omits some. The repertoire includes over 120,000 clones, roughly 80% of them detected once, and roughly 4.5% sits in the top ten. Specimen: PBMCs. These receptor sequences come from a man aged 35-49 years in good health and CMV-seronegative. CDR3s include the opening cysteine and the closing phenylalanine or tryptophan. The order of the fields is J gene, clone size, D gene, V gene, CDR3 protein, CDR3 DNA. A D gene is named only where the DNA matches it firmly. Clone size is shown for a subset of rows, as once, few, many or a class of expanded clone.

>TRBJ2-7|few|TRBD1|TRBV30
CAWSPQGADEQYF
TGTGCCTGGTCCCCGCAGGGGGCGGACGAGCAGTACTTC
>TRBJ2-2|.|.|TRBV2
CASRAAGGELFF
TGTGCCAGCAGGGCGGCCGGAGGGGAGCTGTTTTTT
>TRBJ2-2|.|TRBD2|TRBV5-1
CASSLAGTSGGSTGELFF
TGCGCCAGCAGCTTGGCCGGGACTAGCGGGGGAAGCACCGGGGAGCTGTTTTTT
>TRBJ1-5|.|TRBD1|TRBV19
CASSRGDRVGNQPQHF
TGTGCCAGTAGTAGGGGCGACAGGGTCGGCAATCAGCCCCAGCATTTT
>TRBJ2-3|.|TRBD1|TRBV11-2
CASSLAGQGHSTDTQYF
TGTGCCAGCAGCTTGGCCGGACAGGGCCATAGCACAGATACGCAGTATTTT
>TRBJ1-2|.|.|TRBV6-5
CASSYGTTYGYTF
TGTGCCAGCAGTTACGGGACAACCTATGGCTACACCTTC
>TRBJ1-1|.|TRBD1|TRBV10-2
CASSESGRGLNTEAFF
TGCGCCAGCAGTGAGTCCGGCAGGGGGCTGAACACTGAAGCTTTCTTT
>TRBJ1-4|.|.|TRBV2
CANRRESTNEKLFF
TGTGCCAACCGCCGGGAGTCAACTAATGAAAAACTGTTTTTT
>TRBJ2-3|.|.|TRBV6-1
CASSEGRGADTQYF
TGTGCCAGCAGTGAAGGGAGGGGAGCAGATACGCAGTATTTT
>TRBJ2-2|.|TRBD2|TRBV6-4
CASSLAGGRTGELFF
TGTGCCAGCAGTTTAGCGGGGGGACGCACCGGGGAGCTGTTTTTT
>TRBJ2-1|.|TRBD2|TRBV5-1
CASSFRVAGDPNEQFF
TGCGCCAGCAGCTTCCGGGTAGCGGGGGACCCCAATGAGCAGTTCTTC
>TRBJ2-7|.|TRBD1|TRBV28
CASYHTGTGGYEQYF
TGTGCCAGCTATCATACCGGGACAGGGGGCTACGAGCAGTACTTC
>TRBJ2-1|.|TRBD2|TRBV5-1
CASSLGSSGGTEQFF
TGCGCCAGCAGCTTGGGTAGTAGCGGGGGGACTGAGCAGTTCTTC
>TRBJ1-3|.|.|TRBV9
CASSGTTSGNTIYF
TGTGCCAGCAGCGGGACAACCTCTGGAAACACCATATATTTT
>TRBJ2-7|.|.|TRBV27
CASSLARRDEQYF
TGTGCCAGCAGTTTAGCCAGGAGGGACGAGCAGTACTTC
>TRBJ2-1|.|.|TRBV5-1
CASSVGDSSYNEQFF
TGCGCCAGCAGCGTCGGGGATTCCTCCTACAATGAGCAGTTCTTC
>TRBJ2-7|.|.|TRBV10-3
CAISESSGTYEQYF
TGTGCCATCAGTGAGTCTAGCGGAACCTACGAGCAGTACTTC
>TRBJ1-4|.|.|TRBV9
CASSVRDMNEKLFF
TGTGCCAGCAGCGTCCGGGACATGAATGAAAAACTGTTTTTT
>TRBJ2-7|.|TRBD1|TRBV7-8
CASSKRDREYSYEQYF
TGTGCCAGCAGCAAACGTGACAGGGAGTACTCCTACGAGCAGTACTTC
>TRBJ1-6|.|TRBD1|TRBV19
CASSPSLDRRTPLHF
TGTGCCAGTAGTCCCTCCTTGGACAGGAGGACACCCCTCCACTTT
>TRBJ1-2|.|.|TRBV5-1
CASSLANRVEVDGYTF
TGCGCCAGCAGCTTGGCCAACCGGGTAGAAGTGGATGGCTACACCTTC
>TRBJ2-1|.|.|TRBV10-1
CASSETGNDEQFF
TGCGCCAGCAGTGAGACAGGGAACGATGAGCAGTTCTTC
>TRBJ1-6|.|.|TRBV5-4
CASSLDRVGSPLHF
TGTGCCAGCAGCTTGGACAGGGTCGGATCACCCCTCCACTTT
>TRBJ2-6|.|.|TRBV15
CATSRGAISGANVLTF
TGTGCCACCAGCAGAGGGGCCATCTCTGGGGCCAACGTCCTGACTTTC
>TRBJ2-3|.|TRBD2|TRBV14
CASSHQTTSVTDTQYF
TGTGCCAGCAGCCACCAGACGACTAGCGTCACAGATACGCAGTATTTT
>TRBJ2-2|.|.|TRBV5-1
CASRKPGANTGELFF
TGCGCCAGCAGAAAACCGGGAGCGAACACCGGGGAGCTGTTTTTT
>TRBJ2-3|.|TRBD2|TRBV6-4
CASSEAGGTDTQYF
TGTGCCAGCAGTGAAGCGGGGGGCACAGATACGCAGTATTTT
>TRBJ1-1|.|TRBD1|TRBV10-1
CASSRDRGVAEAFF
TGCGCCAGCAGTCGGGACAGGGGGGTCGCTGAAGCTTTCTTT
>TRBJ1-5|.|.|TRBV7-9
CASSSTGSAQPQHF
TGTGCCAGCAGCTCCACAGGGTCGGCTCAGCCCCAGCATTTT
>TRBJ2-3|.|.|TRBV5-8
CASSLGAGSTDTQYF
TGTGCCAGCAGCTTGGGGGCAGGGTCCACAGATACGCAGTATTTT
>TRBJ2-5|.|.|TRBV7-8
CASSLLVGSKETQYF
TGTGCCAGCAGCTTACTAGTGGGGAGCAAAGAGACCCAGTACTTC
>TRBJ2-3|.|.|TRBV19
CASMGAGQHWYTQYF
TGTGCCAGTATGGGCGCTGGACAGCACTGGTATACGCAGTATTTT
>TRBJ2-1|once|TRBD1|TRBV5-1
CASSAGQAEGKQFF
TGCGCCAGCAGCGCCGGACAGGCCGAGGGGAAGCAGTTCTTC
>TRBJ2-7|.|.|TRBV9
CASSPSPGDEQYF
TGTGCCAGCAGCCCATCGCCCGGGGACGAGCAGTACTTC
>TRBJ1-1|.|.|TRBV7-9
CSSSFLNTEAFF
TGTTCCAGCAGCTTCTTGAACACTGAAGCTTTCTTT
>TRBJ2-3|.|TRBD2|TRBV30
CATSGGAYTQYF
TGTGCCACTAGCGGGGGGGCCTATACGCAGTATTTT
>TRBJ1-2|.|.|TRBV28
CASSSGGIGYTF
TGTGCCAGCAGTTCCGGGGGAATTGGCTACACCTTC
>TRBJ2-7|.|TRBD1|TRBV5-1
CASSPDRAGEQYF
TGCGCCAGCAGCCCAGACAGGGCGGGCGAGCAGTACTTC
>TRBJ1-6|.|TRBD1|TRBV7-9
CASSSYGTGKFAYNSPLHF
TGTGCCAGCAGCTCGTACGGGACAGGGAAATTCGCCTATAATTCACCCCTCCACTTT
>TRBJ2-1|.|TRBD2|TRBV6-5
CASRRLAVIHEQFF
TGTGCCAGCAGGAGACTAGCGGTAATCCATGAGCAGTTCTTC
>TRBJ2-5|.|TRBD2|TRBV7-2
CASSLGAAGNQETQYF
TGTGCCAGCAGCTTAGGGGCAGCGGGGAACCAAGAGACCCAGTACTTC
>TRBJ2-3|.|TRBD2|TRBV7-9
CASSSGTSGGPRTDTQYF
TGTGCCAGCAGCTCCGGGACTAGCGGGGGCCCTCGCACAGATACGCAGTATTTT
>TRBJ2-5|.|TRBD2|TRBV10-2
CASGGTSGGAGETQYF
TGCGCCAGCGGGGGGACTAGCGGGGGGGCCGGGGAGACCCAGTACTTC
>TRBJ2-2|.|.|TRBV7-6
CASSQVGGAGTGELFF
TGTGCCAGCAGCCAGGTGGGGGGGGCAGGCACCGGGGAGCTGTTTTTT
>TRBJ2-7|.|.|TRBV19
CASSMGTGATYEQYF
TGTGCCAGTAGTATGGGCACAGGCGCTACCTACGAGCAGTACTTC
>TRBJ2-1|few|.|TRBV19
CASSPRGYNEQFF
TGTGCCAGTAGTCCTCGCGGGTACAATGAGCAGTTCTTC
>TRBJ2-2|.|.|TRBV28
CASSLNRPTGELFF
TGTGCCAGCAGTTTAAACAGGCCTACCGGGGAGCTGTTTTTT
>TRBJ2-3|.|TRBD2|TRBV5-1
CASSPLTSGGARDTQYF
TGCGCCAGCAGCCCACTGACTAGCGGGGGGGCCAGAGATACGCAGTATTTT
>TRBJ1-6|.|.|TRBV5-1
CASSLLNYNSPLHF
TGCGCCAGCAGCTTGCTAAATTATAATTCACCCCTCCACTTT
>TRBJ1-2|once|.|TRBV29-1
CSVKREAGGGYTF
TGCAGCGTGAAAAGGGAAGCAGGAGGCGGCTACACCTTC
>TRBJ1-5|.|.|TRBV7-2
CASSLRQSNQPQHF
TGTGCCAGCAGCTTGCGACAGAGCAATCAGCCCCAGCATTTT
>TRBJ1-2|once|.|TRBV6-5
CASQGQGKNYGYTF
TGTGCCAGCCAGGGGCAGGGGAAAAACTATGGCTACACCTTC
>TRBJ2-7|once|.|TRBV6-5
CASRDLIVGEQYF
TGTGCCAGCAGAGATCTAATAGTCGGTGAGCAGTACTTC
>TRBJ2-7|.|.|TRBV4-3
CASSRGLSGEQYF
TGCGCCAGCAGCCGGGGCCTGTCGGGCGAGCAGTACTTC
>TRBJ2-5|.|.|TRBV6-4
CAGNRTPRGQYF
TGTGCCGGAAATAGGACTCCCAGGGGCCAGTACTTC
>TRBJ1-5|.|.|TRBV19
CASRPPGQNHQPQHF
TGTGCCAGTAGACCCCCCGGACAGAATCATCAGCCCCAGCATTTT
>TRBJ2-3|.|TRBD1|TRBV19
CASRGQGVPDTQYF
TGTGCCAGCAGAGGACAGGGGGTCCCAGATACGCAGTATTTT
>TRBJ2-7|.|TRBD1|TRBV7-9
CASSFAGGYEQYF
TGTGCCAGCAGCTTTGCAGGGGGCTACGAGCAGTACTTC
>TRBJ1-1|.|TRBD1|TRBV7-9
CASSLTGTGGSEAFF
TGTGCCAGCAGCCTTACCGGGACAGGGGGCTCTGAAGCTTTCTTT